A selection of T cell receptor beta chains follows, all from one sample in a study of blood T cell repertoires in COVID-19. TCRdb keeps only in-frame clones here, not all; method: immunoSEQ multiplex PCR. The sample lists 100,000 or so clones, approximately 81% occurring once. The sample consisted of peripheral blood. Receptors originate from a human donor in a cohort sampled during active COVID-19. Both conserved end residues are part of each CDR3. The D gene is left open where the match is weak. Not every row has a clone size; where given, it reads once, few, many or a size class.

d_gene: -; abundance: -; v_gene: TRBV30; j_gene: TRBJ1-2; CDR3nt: TGTGCCTCCCCCCGCGAGGGCGCTAACTATGGCTACACCTTC; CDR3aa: CASPREGANYGYTF
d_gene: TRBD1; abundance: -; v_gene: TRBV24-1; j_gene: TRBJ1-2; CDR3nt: TGTGCCACCAGTGACGGACAGGATAATGGCTACACCTTC; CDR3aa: CATSDGQDNGYTF
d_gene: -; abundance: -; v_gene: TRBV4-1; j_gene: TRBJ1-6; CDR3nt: TGCGCCCGCAGCCCCCGGGGGGCCGGTTCCTATAATTCACCCCTCCACTTT; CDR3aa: CARSPRGAGSYNSPLHF
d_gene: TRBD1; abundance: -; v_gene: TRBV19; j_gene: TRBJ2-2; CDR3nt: TGTGCCAGTAGTGACGCCGGGGACAGCGGGGAGCTGTTTTTT; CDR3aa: CASSDAGDSGELFF
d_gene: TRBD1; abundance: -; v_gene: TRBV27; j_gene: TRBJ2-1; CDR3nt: TGTGCCAGCAGTTTAGCGGGACAGGGACCTTACAATGAGCAGTTCTTC; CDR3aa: CASSLAGQGPYNEQFF
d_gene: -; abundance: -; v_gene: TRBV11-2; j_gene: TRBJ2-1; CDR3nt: TGTGCCAGCAGCTTTTCACTAGAACTCTACAATGAGCAGTTCTTC; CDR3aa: CASSFSLELYNEQFF
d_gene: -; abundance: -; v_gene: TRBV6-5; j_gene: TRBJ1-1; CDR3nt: TGTGCCAGCAGAGGCTACAGCGCGGAGGGCGCAGCTTTCTTT; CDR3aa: CASRGYSAEGAAFF
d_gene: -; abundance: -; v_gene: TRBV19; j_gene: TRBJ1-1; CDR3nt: TGTGCCAGTAGTTTCGGGTTCAGTTCGGGGACTGAAGCTTTCTTT; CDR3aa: CASSFGFSSGTEAFF
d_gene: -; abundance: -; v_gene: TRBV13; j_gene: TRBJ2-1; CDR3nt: TGTGCCAGCAGCTTCCATCAGGGTCGGAATGAGCAGTTCTTC; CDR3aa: CASSFHQGRNEQFF
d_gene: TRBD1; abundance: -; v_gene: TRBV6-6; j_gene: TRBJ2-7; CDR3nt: TGTGCCAGCACCTGGGGACAGCTCCTCTCCTACGAGCAGTACTTC; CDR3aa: CASTWGQLLSYEQYF
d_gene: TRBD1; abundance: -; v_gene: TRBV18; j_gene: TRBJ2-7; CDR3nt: TGTGCCAGCTCACCGGAGACAGGGGACTACGAGCAGTACTTC; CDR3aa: CASSPETGDYEQYF
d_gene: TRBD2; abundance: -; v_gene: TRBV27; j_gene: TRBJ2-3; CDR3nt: TGTGCCAGCAGGGACCGAAGCGGGAGGTTAACAGATACGCAGTATTTT; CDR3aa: CASRDRSGRLTDTQYF
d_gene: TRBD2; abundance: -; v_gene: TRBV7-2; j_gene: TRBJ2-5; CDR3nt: TGTGCCAGCAGCCCGCCGGGAGGGACACAAGAGACCCAGTACTTC; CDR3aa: CASSPPGGTQETQYF
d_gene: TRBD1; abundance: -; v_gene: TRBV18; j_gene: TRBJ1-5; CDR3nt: TGTGCCAGCTCACCAAGGACAGGGGATCAGCCCCAGCATTTT; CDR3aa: CASSPRTGDQPQHF
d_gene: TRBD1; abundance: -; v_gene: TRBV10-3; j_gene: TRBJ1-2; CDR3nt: TGTGCCATCAGGGGACAGGGGGTGGATGGCTACACCTTC; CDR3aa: CAIRGQGVDGYTF
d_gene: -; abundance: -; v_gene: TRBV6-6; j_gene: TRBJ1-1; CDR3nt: TGTGCCAGCAGTTACCCTTCAGGAGGGAACACTGAAGCTTTCTTT; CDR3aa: CASSYPSGGNTEAFF
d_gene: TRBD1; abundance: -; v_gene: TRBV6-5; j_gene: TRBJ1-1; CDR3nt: TGTGCCACCAAGAGATACGGACAGGGCTTTGAAGCTTTCTTT; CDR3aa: CATKRYGQGFEAFF
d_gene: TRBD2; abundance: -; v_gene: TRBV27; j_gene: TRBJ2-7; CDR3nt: TGTGCCAGCAGTTTAACGGCGGGGGGGATCCACGAGCAGTACTTC; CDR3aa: CASSLTAGGIHEQYF
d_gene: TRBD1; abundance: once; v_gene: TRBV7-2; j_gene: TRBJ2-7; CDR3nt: TGTGCCAGCAGCGGGACAGTACCCTACGAGCAGTACTTC; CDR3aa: CASSGTVPYEQYF
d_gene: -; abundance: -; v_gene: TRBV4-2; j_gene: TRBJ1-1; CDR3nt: TGTGCCAGCAGCTTGAGCCACCCCAACACTGAAGCTTTCTTT; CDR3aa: CASSLSHPNTEAFF
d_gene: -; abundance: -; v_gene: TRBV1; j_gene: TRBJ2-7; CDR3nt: TGCACCAGCAGCCAATCAGACAGCCAACCCTACGAGCAGTACTTC; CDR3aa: CTSSQSDSQPYEQYF
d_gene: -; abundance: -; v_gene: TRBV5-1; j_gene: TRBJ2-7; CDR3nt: TGCGCCAGCAGCCTCGGTAACTACGAGCAGTACTTC; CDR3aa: CASSLGNYEQYF
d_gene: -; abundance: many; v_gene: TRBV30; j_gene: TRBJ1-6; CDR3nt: TGTGCCTGGAGGGCTAGGGGAAATTCACCCCTCCACTTT; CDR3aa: CAWRARGNSPLHF
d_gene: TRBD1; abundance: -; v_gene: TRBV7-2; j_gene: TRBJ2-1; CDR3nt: TGTGCCAGCAGCTCACAGGGGGCGCGGAATGAGCAGTTCTTC; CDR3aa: CASSSQGARNEQFF
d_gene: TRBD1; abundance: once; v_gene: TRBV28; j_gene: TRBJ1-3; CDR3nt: TGTGCCAGCAGTTTTGGACAGGGTGGAAACACCATATATTTT; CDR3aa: CASSFGQGGNTIYF
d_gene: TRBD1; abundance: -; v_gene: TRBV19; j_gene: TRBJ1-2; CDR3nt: TGTGCCAGTAGTTCAAACCCGGGACAGGGCTATGGCTACACCTTC; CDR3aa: CASSSNPGQGYGYTF
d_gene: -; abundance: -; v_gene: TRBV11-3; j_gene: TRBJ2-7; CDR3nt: TGTGCCAGCAGCTTAGGTACCGGGGGCGAGCAGTACTTC; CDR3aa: CASSLGTGGEQYF
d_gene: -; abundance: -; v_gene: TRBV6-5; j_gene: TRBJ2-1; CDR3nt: TGTGCCAGCAGCTCTATAGGGGGAACCTACAATGAGCAGTTCTTC; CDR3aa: CASSSIGGTYNEQFF
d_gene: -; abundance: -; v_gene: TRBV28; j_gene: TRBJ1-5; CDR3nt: TGTGCCAGCAGTTTGGCAGGCCTTAGCAATCAGCCCCAGCATTTT; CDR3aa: CASSLAGLSNQPQHF
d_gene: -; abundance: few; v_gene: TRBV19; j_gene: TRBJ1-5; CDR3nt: TGTGCCAGTAGGAACAGGGAACTCAATCAGCCCCAGCATTTT; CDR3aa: CASRNRELNQPQHF
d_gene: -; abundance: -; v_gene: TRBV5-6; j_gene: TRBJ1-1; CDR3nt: TGTGCCAGCAGGGGGCCAGAAACGAACACTGAAGCTTTCTTT; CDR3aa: CASRGPETNTEAFF
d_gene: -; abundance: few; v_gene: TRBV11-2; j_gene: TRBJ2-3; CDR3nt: TGTGCCAGCAGCTCCTGGACAGGGAGGGCAGATACGCAGTATTTT; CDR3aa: CASSSWTGRADTQYF
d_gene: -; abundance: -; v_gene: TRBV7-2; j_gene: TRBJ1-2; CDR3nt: TGTGCCAGCAGCCGGAGTAGTAACTATGGCTACACCTTC; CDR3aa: CASSRSSNYGYTF
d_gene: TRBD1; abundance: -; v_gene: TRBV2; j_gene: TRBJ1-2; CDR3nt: TGTGCCAGCACTACGACAGGGAATGGCTACACCTTC; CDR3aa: CASTTTGNGYTF
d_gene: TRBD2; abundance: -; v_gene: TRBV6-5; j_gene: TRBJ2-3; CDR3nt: TGTGCCAGCCGGACTAGCGGGACGGGGGATACGCAGTATTTT; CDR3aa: CASRTSGTGDTQYF
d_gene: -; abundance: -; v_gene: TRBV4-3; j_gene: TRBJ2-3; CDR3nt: TGCGCCAGCAGCCCCGTGGGCACCCTCACAGATACGCAGTATTTT; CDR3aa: CASSPVGTLTDTQYF
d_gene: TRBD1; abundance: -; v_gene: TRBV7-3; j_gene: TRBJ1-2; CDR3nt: TGTGCCAGCAGCCCCGGACAGGGGGCATTTTATGGCTACACCTTC; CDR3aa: CASSPGQGAFYGYTF
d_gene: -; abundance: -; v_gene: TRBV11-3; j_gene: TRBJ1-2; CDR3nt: TGTGCCAGCAGTTTCTCAGGGCGCGGCTACACCTTC; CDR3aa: CASSFSGRGYTF
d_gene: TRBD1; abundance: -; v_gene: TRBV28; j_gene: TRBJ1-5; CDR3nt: TGTGCCAGCAGTTATACCCCGACAGGGACCGGTCAGCCCCAGCATTTT; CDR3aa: CASSYTPTGTGQPQHF
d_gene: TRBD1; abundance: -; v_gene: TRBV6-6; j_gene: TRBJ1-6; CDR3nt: TGTGCCAGCAGTTCAGGACAGGGCCAGGGTTCACCCCTCCACTTT; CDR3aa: CASSSGQGQGSPLHF
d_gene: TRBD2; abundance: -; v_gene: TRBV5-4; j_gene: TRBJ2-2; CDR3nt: TGTGCCAGCGGACGGTCAGCGGGAGACACCGGGGAGCTGTTTTTT; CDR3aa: CASGRSAGDTGELFF
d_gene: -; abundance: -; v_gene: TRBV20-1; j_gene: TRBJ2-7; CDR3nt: TGCAGTGCTAGTATTGGGGAGTCTTCGTTCAAGCAGTACTTC; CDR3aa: CSASIGESSFKQYF
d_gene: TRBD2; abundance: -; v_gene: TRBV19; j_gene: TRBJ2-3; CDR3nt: TGTGCCAGTAATAAGCGGGGGGACACAGATACGCAGTATTTT; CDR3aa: CASNKRGDTDTQYF
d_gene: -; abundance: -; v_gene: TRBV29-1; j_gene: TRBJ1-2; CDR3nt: TGCAGCGTCCGGGACACCTCCCGGGGCTACACCTTC; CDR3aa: CSVRDTSRGYTF
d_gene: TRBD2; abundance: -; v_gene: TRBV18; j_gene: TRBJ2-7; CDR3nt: TGTGCCAGCTCGACTAGCGGGGGGTCCTACGAGCAGTACTTC; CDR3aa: CASSTSGGSYEQYF
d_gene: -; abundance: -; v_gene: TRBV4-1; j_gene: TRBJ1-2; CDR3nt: TGCGCCAGCAGGGACCAGGGGTCTGAGTATGGCTACACCTTC; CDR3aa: CASRDQGSEYGYTF
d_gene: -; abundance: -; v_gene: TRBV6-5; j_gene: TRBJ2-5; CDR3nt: TGTGCCAGCATAGGAGGAGGAGGGGAGACCCAGTACTTC; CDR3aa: CASIGGGGETQYF
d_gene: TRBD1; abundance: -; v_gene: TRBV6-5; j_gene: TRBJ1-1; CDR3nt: TGTGCCAGCACGGAGGGGGCGGGGTACACTGAAGCTTTCTTT; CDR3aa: CASTEGAGYTEAFF